The next 2 T cell receptor beta chains were all read from a single sample in a study of PD-L1 blockade in urothelial cancer. The method was immunoSEQ multiplex PCR; TCRdb's version includes in-frame clones alone and lacks a portion of them. The table lists roughly 17,000 clones, roughly 90% of them singletons, with roughly 6% in the top ten. Sequenced material: PBMCs, taken around atezolizumab (anti-PD-L1) treatment. The receptors derive from a man aged 50-60 years with urothelial cancer.

This chain links TRBV7-6 with TRBJ2-1; TRBD2 matches at 11 bases. Unmatched junction bases numbered 6, after V lost 6 bases and J lost 11 bases. Germline lookup yields CDR1 SGHVS and CDR2 FNYEAQ. This CDR3 comprises 13 residues. CDR3 coding DNA: TGTGCCAGCAGGGGACTAGCGGAACCAAAGCAGTTCTTC. It specifies CASRGLAEPKQFF.

This rearrangement joins TRBV5-1 to TRBJ2-7, with 9 positions matching TRBD1. Looked up from germline, CDR1 is SGHRS and CDR2 is YFSETQ. The J segment lost 2 bases and the V segment lost 5 bases, leaving 8 bases of the junction unmatched. The CDR3 is 15 amino acids. This CDR3 is CASRYDRDRAYEQYF. The DNA of the CDR3 is TGCGCCAGCAGATATGACCGGGACAGGGCCTACGAGCAGTACTTC.